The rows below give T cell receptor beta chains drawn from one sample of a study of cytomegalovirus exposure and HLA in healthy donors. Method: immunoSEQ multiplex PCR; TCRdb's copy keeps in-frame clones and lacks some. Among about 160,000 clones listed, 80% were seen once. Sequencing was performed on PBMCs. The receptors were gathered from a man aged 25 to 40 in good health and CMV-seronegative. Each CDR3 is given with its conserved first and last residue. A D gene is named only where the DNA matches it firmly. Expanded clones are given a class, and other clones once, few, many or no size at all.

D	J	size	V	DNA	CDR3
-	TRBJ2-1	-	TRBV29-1	TGCAGCGCAGAAAAGGGGGCCCGGGGGAATGAGCAGTTCTTC	CSAEKGARGNEQFF
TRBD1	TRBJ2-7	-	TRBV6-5	TGTGCCAGCAGTTACGCCACCGGGACAGGGCTCGAGCAGTACTTC	CASSYATGTGLEQYF
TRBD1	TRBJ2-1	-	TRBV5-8	TGTGCCAGCAGCTTCGGACAGGGCTCTGGCGATGAGCAGTTCTTC	CASSFGQGSGDEQFF
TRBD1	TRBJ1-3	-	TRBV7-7	TGTGCTAGCAGCTTAATAACCCGGGACAGCAGCTCTGGAAACACCATATATTTT	CASSLITRDSSSGNTIYF
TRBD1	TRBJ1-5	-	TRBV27	TGTGCCAGCAGCGGCTTGGGACAGCTTGATCAGCCCCAGCATTTT	CASSGLGQLDQPQHF
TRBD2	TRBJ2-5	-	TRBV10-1	TGCGCCAGCAGTGGTACTCTAGCGGGAGTGCAAGAGACCCAGTACTTC	CASSGTLAGVQETQYF
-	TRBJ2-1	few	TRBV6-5	TGTGCCAGCAGTTACTCCCGGTATGAGCAGTTCTTC	CASSYSRYEQFF
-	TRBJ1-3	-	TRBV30	TGTGCCTGGAGTGTTGGGGCAGGAATCTCTGGAGACACCATATATTTT	CAWSVGAGISGDTIYF
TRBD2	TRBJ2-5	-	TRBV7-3	TGTGCCAGCAGCTTATCTGGGGGGGGGATGAAGGAGACCCAGTACTTC	CASSLSGGGMKETQYF
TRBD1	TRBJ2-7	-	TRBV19	TGTGCCAGTAGGAAGGGACAGAACTACGAGCAGTACTTC	CASRKGQNYEQYF
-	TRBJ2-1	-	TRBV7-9	TGTGCCAGCAGCTTAGAAGGCGGGCTAAGCTCCTACAGTGAGCAGTTCTTC	CASSLEGGLSSYSEQFF
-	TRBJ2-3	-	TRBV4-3	TGCGCCAGCAGCCAAGATTTGCAAACCGGGACGCAGTATTTT	CASSQDLQTGTQYF
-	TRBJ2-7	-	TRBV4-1	TGCGCCAGCAGCCAAGGGGCAGGGGTCCTCTACGAGCAGTACTTC	CASSQGAGVLYEQYF
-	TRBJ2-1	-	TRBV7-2	TGTGCCAGCAGCTTACAGTACAATGAGCAGTTCTTC	CASSLQYNEQFF
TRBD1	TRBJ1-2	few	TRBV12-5	TGTGCTAGTGGTTCGGGGGGGACAGGGGCCGGCTACACCTTC	CASGSGGTGAGYTF
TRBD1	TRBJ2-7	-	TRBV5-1	TGCGCCAGCAGCTGGATACCGGGACAGGGCTACGAGCAGTACTTC	CASSWIPGQGYEQYF
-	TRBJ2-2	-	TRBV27	TGTGCCAGCAGTTCAAGGACAGAGAACACCGGGGAGCTGTTTTTT	CASSSRTENTGELFF
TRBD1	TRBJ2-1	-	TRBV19	TGTGCCAGTAGTATCGTCAAGACAGGGACGACAAGCTCCTACAATGAGCAGTTCTTC	CASSIVKTGTTSSYNEQFF
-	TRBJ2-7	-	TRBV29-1	TGCAGCATTCAGCGCGGGGAGGTCTACGAGCAGTACTTC	CSIQRGEVYEQYF
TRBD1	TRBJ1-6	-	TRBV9	TGTGCCAGCAGCGCCCGGGACAGGAATTCACCCCTCCACTTT	CASSARDRNSPLHF
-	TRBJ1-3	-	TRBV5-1	TGCGCCAGCAGCTTGGGGACATCTTCTGGAAACACCATATATTTT	CASSLGTSSGNTIYF
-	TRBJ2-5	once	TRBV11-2	TGTGCCAGCAGCTTAGATCTATGGGAGACCCAGTACTTC	CASSLDLWETQYF
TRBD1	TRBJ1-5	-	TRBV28	TGTGCCAGCAGTTTATATGGGACAGGTGATCGGCCCCAGCATTTT	CASSLYGTGDRPQHF
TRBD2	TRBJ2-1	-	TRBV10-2	TGCGCCAGCAGTACTAGCGGGGGTTACAATGAGCAGTTCTTC	CASSTSGGYNEQFF
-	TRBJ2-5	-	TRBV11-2	TGTGCCAGCAGCTTAGTGCGGGACCTTGAGACCCAGTACTTC	CASSLVRDLETQYF
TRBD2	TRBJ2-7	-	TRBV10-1	TGCGCCAGCAGTCGGGGGAGGGCCACCGAGCAGTACTTC	CASSRGRATEQYF
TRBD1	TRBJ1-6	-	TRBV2	TGTGCCAGCATTTGGGACAGAGGTAATTCACCCCTCCACTTT	CASIWDRGNSPLHF
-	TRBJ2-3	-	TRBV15	TGTGCCACCAGCAGAACTAGTATGGGATCTAGCACAGATACGCAGTATTTT	CATSRTSMGSSTDTQYF
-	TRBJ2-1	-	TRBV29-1	TGCAGCGTCCACCCCGCAGAAACCTACAATGAGCAGTTCTTC	CSVHPAETYNEQFF
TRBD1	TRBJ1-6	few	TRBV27	TGTGCCAGCAGTTTATCAACCGCAGGGGGCCTCTTCCCCCTCCACTTT	CASSLSTAGGLFPLHF